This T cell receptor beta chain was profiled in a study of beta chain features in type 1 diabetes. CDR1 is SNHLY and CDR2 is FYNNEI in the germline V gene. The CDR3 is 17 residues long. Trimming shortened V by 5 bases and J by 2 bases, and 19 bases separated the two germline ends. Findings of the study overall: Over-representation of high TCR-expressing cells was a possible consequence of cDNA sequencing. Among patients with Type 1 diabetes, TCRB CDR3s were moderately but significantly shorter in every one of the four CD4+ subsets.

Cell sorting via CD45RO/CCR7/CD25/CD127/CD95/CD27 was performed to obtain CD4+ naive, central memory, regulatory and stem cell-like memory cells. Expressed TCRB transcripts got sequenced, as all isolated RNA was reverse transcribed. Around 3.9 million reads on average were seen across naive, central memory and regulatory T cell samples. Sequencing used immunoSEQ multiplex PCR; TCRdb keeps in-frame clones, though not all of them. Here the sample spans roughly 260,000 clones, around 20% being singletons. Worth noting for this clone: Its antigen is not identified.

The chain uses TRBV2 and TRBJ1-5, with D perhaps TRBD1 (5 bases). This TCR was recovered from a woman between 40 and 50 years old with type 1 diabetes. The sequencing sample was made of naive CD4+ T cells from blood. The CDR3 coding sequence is TGTGCCAGCAGTTTTACCCCCCGACCGGGGGGCAATCAGCCCCAGCATTTT. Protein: CASSFTPRPGGNQPQHF.